The rows below give T cell receptor beta chains drawn from one sample of a study of blood T cell repertoires in COVID-19. Some clones are missing from TCRdb's copy, which holds only in-frame ones; the method was immunoSEQ multiplex PCR. The table records under 300,000 clones, about 86% of them present only once. Material for sequencing was peripheral blood. These receptors all come from a man in his fifties or sixties with acute or convalescent COVID-19. CDR3s leave out the opening cysteine and the closing phenylalanine or tryptophan.

V gene	CDR3 protein
TRBV29-1	SVKTGIGNQPQH
TRBV27	ASSLAGIGTEAF
TRBV19	ASSISRQGRSNYGYT
TRBV28	ASSPQQGAGNQPQH
TRBV9	ASSGNRVDSPLH
TRBV7-2	ASSALGQQNTEAF
TRBV7-2	ASSLYGENSPLH
TRBV11-3	ASSPRQTSDYEQY
TRBV19	ASSLGQGSRTEAF
TRBV6-5	ASSLQGNYGYT
TRBV15	ATSRDRSGELF
TRBV6-2/TRBV6-3	ASSDPGTGDYGYT
TRBV10-3	AISALASSGYNEQF
TRBV29-1	SVYRETTGELF
TRBV10-3	AISEKPTGGNTIY
TRBV12-5	ASGFAGEVGTSGRRGTGELF
TRBV7-9	ASSLYRGQETQY
TRBV9	ASTPGGDGGYT
TRBV6-5	ASRPTENYGYT
TRBV28	ASSPTGQGIGNTIY
TRBV4-2	ASSQGLGLDGYT
TRBV28	ASLSSAGAGRGNYEQY
TRBV6-5	ASSYAGQGTEAF
TRBV7-3	ASSLRTVPETQY
TRBV6-2/TRBV6-3	ASSRSYEQY
TRBV9	ASSVAREGTGELF
TRBV7-3	ASSSDGVSANTEAF
TRBV7-9	ASSLGGKRTEAF
TRBV3-1/TRBV3-2	ASSQEGLLADSSYNEQF
TRBV7-2	ASSLTHSGVMNTEAF
TRBV11-2	ATGRGVQETQY
TRBV7-2	ASSPDRGRGETQY
TRBV4-1	ASTTGDRGNLVTEAF
TRBV28	ASRWRPYGYT
TRBV6-6	ASSPTRDTQY
TRBV6-5	ASIQTTGGNYGYT
TRBV7-9	ASSLVVGAPSGYGYT
TRBV19	ASSSISNGANEKLF
TRBV25-1	ASSSRWDRGPTEAF
TRBV5-1	ASSLDGEAPQH
TRBV28	ASKGQGNYGYT
TRBV30	AWSRTGNSGNTIY
TRBV5-5	ASSFMAGVLAGDTGELF
TRBV25-1	ASSAWDRVDEQY
TRBV6-5	ASSSRGRRAYEQY
TRBV27	ASSLRGTGLYEQY
TRBV2	ASRTGGHAEAF
TRBV28	ASSLSGGDSLWEQY
TRBV5-6	ASSLGWTGGGTDTQY
TRBV14	ASSVTGDFYYGQY
TRBV9	ASSPGDLTEAF
TRBV28	ASSYVRHGYT
TRBV7-8	ASSLARTGVGELF
TRBV24-1	ATQGAVDEKLF
TRBV10-3	AISESGAGGYNEQF